These T cell receptor beta chains were read from a single sample in a study of T cell responses to AZD1222 COVID-19 vaccine. The assay was immunoSEQ multiplex PCR, and TCRdb's table has in-frame clones only and misses some. This sample has approximately 130,000 clones, with nearly 90% found just once. Sequenced here: peripheral blood, sampled 28 days after the second AZD1222 dose. These receptors originate from an adult who received the AZD1222 COVID-19 vaccine. Both conserved end residues are part of each CDR3. The D gene is left open where the match is weak. The size entry is marked missing in some rows and otherwise reads once, few, many or a size class.

V	D	length	J	size	DNA	CDR3
TRBV2	NA	15	TRBJ2-3	NA	TGTGCCAGCAGTGAAGGGGTTTCGCGCACAGATACGCAGTATTTT	CASSEGVSRTDTQYF
TRBV6-5	NA	13	TRBJ1-5	NA	TGTGCCAGCAGTTACTCCTACACCCAGCCCCAGCATTTT	CASSYSYTQPQHF
TRBV2	NA	15	TRBJ1-1	NA	TGTGCCAGCAGGCCCGGGGGGCAGGAGAGCACTGAAGCTTTCTTT	CASRPGGQESTEAFF
TRBV5-4	NA	15	TRBJ2-1	few	TGTGCCAGCAGCTTACAGAGTACCTCCTACAATGAGCAGTTCTTC	CASSLQSTSYNEQFF
TRBV7-2	NA	13	TRBJ2-5	NA	TGTGCCAGCAGCCTCGACTACCAAGAGACCCAGTACTTC	CASSLDYQETQYF
TRBV7-6	NA	15	TRBJ2-7	NA	TGTGCCAGCAGCTTACCGTCGGGTTTCTCCTACGAGCAGTACTTC	CASSLPSGFSYEQYF
TRBV6-5	NA	14	TRBJ1-1	NA	TGTGCCAGCCGCCGGGGGGGTGGGAGGACTGAAGCTTTCTTT	CASRRGGGRTEAFF
TRBV2	NA	17	TRBJ2-3	NA	TGTGCCAGCAGGGTCGGGGGCGGCAGGGGCAGCACAGATACGCAGTATTTT	CASRVGGGRGSTDTQYF
TRBV2	NA	11	TRBJ1-5	NA	TGTGCCAGCAGTCGAGATCAGCCCCAGCATTTT	CASSRDQPQHF
TRBV5-4	NA	13	TRBJ1-2	NA	TGTGCCAGCAGCTTGGAAGGGCAGTATGGCTACACCTTC	CASSLEGQYGYTF
TRBV19	NA	11	TRBJ1-2	NA	TGTGCCAGTAGTATGCGGTATGGCTACACCTTC	CASSMRYGYTF
TRBV19	NA	15	TRBJ1-1	NA	TGTGCCAGTACTCCCGGGGAGGGGTGGAACACTGAAGCTTTCTTT	CASTPGEGWNTEAFF
TRBV6-1	TRBD1	15	TRBJ1-3	NA	TGTGCCAGCAGTGCCAGGGACAGCTCTGGAAACACCATATATTTT	CASSARDSSGNTIYF
TRBV15	NA	14	TRBJ1-4	NA	TGTGCCACCAGCAGGAGACAGGCTAATGAAAAACTGTTTTTT	CATSRRQANEKLFF
TRBV7-2	NA	12	TRBJ1-3	few	TGTGCCAGCAGCCTCTCGGGGGGCACCATATATTTT	CASSLSGGTIYF